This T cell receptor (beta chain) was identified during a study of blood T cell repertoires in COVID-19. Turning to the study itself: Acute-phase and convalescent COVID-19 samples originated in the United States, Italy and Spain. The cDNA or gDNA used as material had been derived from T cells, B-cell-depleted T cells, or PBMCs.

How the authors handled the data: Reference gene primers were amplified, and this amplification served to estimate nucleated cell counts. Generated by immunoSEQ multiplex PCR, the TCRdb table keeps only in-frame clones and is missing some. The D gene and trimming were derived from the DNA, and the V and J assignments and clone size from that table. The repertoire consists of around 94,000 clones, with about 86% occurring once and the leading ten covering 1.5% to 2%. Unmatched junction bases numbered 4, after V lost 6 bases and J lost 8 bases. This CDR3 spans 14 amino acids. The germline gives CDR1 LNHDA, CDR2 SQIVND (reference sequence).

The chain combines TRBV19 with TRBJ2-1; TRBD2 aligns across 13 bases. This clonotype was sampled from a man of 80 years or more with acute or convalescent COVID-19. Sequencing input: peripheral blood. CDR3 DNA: TGTGCCAGTAGCGGACTAGCGGGAGCCGATGAGCAGTTCTTC. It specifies CASSGLAGADEQFF.